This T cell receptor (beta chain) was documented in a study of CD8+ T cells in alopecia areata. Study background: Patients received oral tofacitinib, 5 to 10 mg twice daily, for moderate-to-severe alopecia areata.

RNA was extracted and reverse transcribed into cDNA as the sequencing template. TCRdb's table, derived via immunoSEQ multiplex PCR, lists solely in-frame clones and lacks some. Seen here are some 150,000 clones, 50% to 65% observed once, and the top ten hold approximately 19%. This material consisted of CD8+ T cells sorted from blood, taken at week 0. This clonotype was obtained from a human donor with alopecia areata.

CDR3 sequence: CASSQDQGPSGNTIYF. The CDR3 bases are TGCGCCAGCAGCCAAGATCAGGGCCCGTCTGGAAACACCATATATTTT. The chain links TRBV4-3 to TRBJ1-3, with a weak D call TRBD1 (5 bases). The CDR3 runs 16 residues. Germline V gene lookup returns CDR1 LGHNA and CDR2 YSLEER. Trimming shortened V by 0 bases and J by 1 base, and 10 bases separated the two germline ends.